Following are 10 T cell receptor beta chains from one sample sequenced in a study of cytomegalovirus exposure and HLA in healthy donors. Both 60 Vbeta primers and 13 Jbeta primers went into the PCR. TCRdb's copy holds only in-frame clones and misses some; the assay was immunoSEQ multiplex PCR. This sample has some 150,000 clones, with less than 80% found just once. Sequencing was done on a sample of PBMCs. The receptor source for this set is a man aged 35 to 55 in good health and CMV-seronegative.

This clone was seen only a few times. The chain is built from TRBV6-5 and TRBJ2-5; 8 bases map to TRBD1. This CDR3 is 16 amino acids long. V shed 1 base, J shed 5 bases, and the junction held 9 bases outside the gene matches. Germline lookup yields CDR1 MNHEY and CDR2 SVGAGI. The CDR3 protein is CASSYLGPRGPETQYF. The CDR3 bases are TGTGCCAGCAGTTACTTAGGTCCCAGGGGGCCGGAGACCCAGTACTTC.

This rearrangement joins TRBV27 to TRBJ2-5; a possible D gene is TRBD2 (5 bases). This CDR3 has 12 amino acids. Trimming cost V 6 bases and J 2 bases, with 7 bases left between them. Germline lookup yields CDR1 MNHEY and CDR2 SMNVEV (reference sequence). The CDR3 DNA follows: TGTGCCAGCAGACGGGGACAAGAGACCCAGTACTTC. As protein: CASRRGQETQYF.

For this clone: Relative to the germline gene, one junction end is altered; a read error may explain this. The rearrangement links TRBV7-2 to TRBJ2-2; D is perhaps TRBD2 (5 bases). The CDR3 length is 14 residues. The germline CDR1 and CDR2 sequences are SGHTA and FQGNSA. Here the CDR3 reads CASSLGTDTGKLFF. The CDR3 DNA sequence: TGTGCCAGCAGCTTAGGAACAGACACCGGGAAGCTGTTTTTT. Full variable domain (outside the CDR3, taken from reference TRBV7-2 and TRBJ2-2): GAGVSQSPSNKVTEKGKDVELRCDPISGHTALYWYRQSLGQGLEFLIYFQGNSAPDKSGLPSDRFSAERTGGSVSTLTIQRTQQEDSAVYLCASSLGTDTGKLFFGEGSRLTVL.

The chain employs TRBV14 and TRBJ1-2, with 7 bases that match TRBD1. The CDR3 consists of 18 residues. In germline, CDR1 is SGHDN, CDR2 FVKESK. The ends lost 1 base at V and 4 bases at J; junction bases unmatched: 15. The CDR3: CASSQGTPGTDLTYGYTF. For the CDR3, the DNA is TGTGCCAGCAGCCAAGGGACTCCCGGGACAGATCTAACCTATGGCTACACCTTC.

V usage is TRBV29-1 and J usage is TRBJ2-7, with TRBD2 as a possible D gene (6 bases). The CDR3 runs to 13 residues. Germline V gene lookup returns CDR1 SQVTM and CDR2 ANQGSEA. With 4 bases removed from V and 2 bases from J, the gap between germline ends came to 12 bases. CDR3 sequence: CSVAAPGAYEQYF. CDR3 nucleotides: TGCAGCGTTGCTGCTCCGGGGGCCTACGAGCAGTACTTC.

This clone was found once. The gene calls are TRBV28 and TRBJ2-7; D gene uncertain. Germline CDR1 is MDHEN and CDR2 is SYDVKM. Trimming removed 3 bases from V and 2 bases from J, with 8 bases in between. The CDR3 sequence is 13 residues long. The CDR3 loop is CASSFGTAYEQYF. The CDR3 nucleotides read TGTGCCAGCAGTTTCGGCACAGCCTACGAGCAGTACTTC.

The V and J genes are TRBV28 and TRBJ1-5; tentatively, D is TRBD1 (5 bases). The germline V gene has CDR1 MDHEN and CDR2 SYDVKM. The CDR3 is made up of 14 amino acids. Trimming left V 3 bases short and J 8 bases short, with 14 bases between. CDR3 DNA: TGTGCCAGCAGTTTCATCCAGGGTATTGAGCCCCAGCATTTT. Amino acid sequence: CASSFIQGIEPQHF.

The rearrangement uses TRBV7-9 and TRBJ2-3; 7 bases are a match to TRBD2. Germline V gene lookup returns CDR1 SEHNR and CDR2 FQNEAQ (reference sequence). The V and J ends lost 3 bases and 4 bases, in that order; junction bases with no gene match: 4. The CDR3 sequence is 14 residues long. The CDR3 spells CASSFAGEPDTQYF. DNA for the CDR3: TGTGCCAGCAGCTTTGCGGGGGAGCCAGATACGCAGTATTTT.

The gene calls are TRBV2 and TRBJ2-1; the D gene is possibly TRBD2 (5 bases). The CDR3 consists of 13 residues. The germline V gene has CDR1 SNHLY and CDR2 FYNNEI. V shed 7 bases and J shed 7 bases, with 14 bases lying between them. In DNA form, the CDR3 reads TGTGCCAGCAACGACCCCCCGGGGAATGAGCAGTTCTTC. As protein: CASNDPPGNEQFF.

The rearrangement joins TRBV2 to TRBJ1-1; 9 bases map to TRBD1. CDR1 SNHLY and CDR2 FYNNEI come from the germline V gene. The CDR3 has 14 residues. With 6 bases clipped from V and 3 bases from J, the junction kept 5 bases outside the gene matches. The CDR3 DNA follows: TGTGCCAGCAGAGACAGGGGGGCGTACACTGAAGCTTTCTTT. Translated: CASRDRGAYTEAFF.